This T cell receptor (beta chain) was retrieved from a study of T cells in Graves' hyperthyroidism and ophthalmopathy (dated by TCRdb to the late 2010s). Concerning the study at large: Peripheral blood was collected at initial diagnosis, before any treatment. The roughly 91 discovery patients were randomly divided into training and test sets at a 7:3 ratio. The paper reports TCR Vbeta CDR3 sequencing of some 140 peripheral blood samples: some 41 ophthalmopathy, around 80 hyperthyroidism and about 17 progressor patients. TCR V-J signatures able to tell the groups apart were searched for in a discovery cohort of 90 to 100 patients, of whom over 40 had Graves' ophthalmopathy and around 56 had stable Graves' hyperthyroidism. Once sampling was done, hyperthyroidism patients were given methimazole at a starting dose of 30 mg daily, whereas ophthalmopathy patients were given high-dose intravenous methylprednisolone. Prospective prediction of ophthalmopathy was tested in an independent validation cohort of approximately 19 hyperthyroidism patients and 15 to 17 patients who later progressed to ophthalmopathy. The study also compared thyroid tissue and blood T-cell repertoires from roughly six Graves' hyperthyroidism patients.

This clonotype was counted many times. Its antigen specificity is not known. Base qualities are not at hand, and no much larger clone is one base apart. What the authors observed across the whole study: No statistical method was used to fix the sample size in advance, and group allocation was not hidden from the investigators. A model built on a 13 V-J signature distinguished ophthalmopathy from stable hyperthyroidism, reaching around 88% sensitivity and approximately 81% specificity in cross-validation and 80%/75% in testing. Blood samples also contained most of the expanded thyroid clonotypes (frequency above 0.001), which suggests that blood repertoires may reflect thyroid immune responses. In validation, progression to ophthalmopathy was predicted by the model with 65% to 71% sensitivity and 72% to 85% specificity, a median of around 6.5 months before onset.

Hyperthyroidism patients were newly diagnosed, with disease duration under 2 months, and aged 18 to 65 years. Any patient with an uncontrolled infection, another autoimmune disease, pregnancy or lactation was excluded. Diagnoses were based on clinical symptoms, serum thyroxine and TRAb, thyroid ultrasound and orbital computed tomography. Blood from progressor patients was drawn when they were first diagnosed with hyperthyroidism, before any ophthalmopathy symptoms appeared. PBMCs were separated from 10 ml of fresh peripheral blood using Ficoll-Paque density gradient centrifugation. Progressor patients were defined as those initially diagnosed with Graves' hyperthyroidism in whom ophthalmopathy developed during follow-up. Total RNA was extracted using Trizol reagent, and RNA quality was assessed on an Agilent 2100 Bioanalyzer. At the junction V is shortened by 3 bases and J by 0 bases, with 15 bases in between. The cysteine opens and the phenylalanine closes a CDR3 of 16 amino acids. The sequence is cut down to CDR3 DNA, 48 bases in frame from base 1. As encoded in the germline V gene (reference sequence), CDR1 is DFQATT while CDR2 is SNEGSKA.

Amplification of TCR beta CDR3 regions was carried out from RNA transcripts. A first-round RT-PCR of the TCR CDR3 used the HTBI primer set with the Qiagen OneStep RT-PCR kit. Libraries were constructed in a second round of multiplex PCR, after which size selection and purification were carried out. The libraries were sequenced on an Illumina HiSeq2000 using paired-end 100 bp reads. The authors processed their data as follows. SOAPnuke was used to process the raw data, removing reads that contained adapters or uncalled bases, had a mean Phred below 15, or lacked an exact match to the constant primer or identifier. High-quality paired reads were merged with COPE v1.2.5, and unique nucleotide sequences were defined as clonotypes. Clonotypes were aligned to IMGT TRBV, TRBD and TRBJ reference segments using MiTCR v1.1. The analysis was restricted to V-J combinations with a frequency above 0.0001, which together covered roughly 99% of the repertoires. A TCS score was defined as the ratio between F50 (clonal expansion) and ExV (chaos), using BLOSUM62-based TCRdist between CDR3 peptides within each V-J. Welch's t-statistics and random forest reduced around 510 V-J features to 10 to 15, which were used in a naive Bayes classifier (R e1071). TCRdb ran its own pipeline on the public reads, namely fastp trimming at Q25 and MiXCR clone calling, and kept in-frame beta chains. Here each entry gathers all rows of one CDR3 protein and keeps the most common genes and DNA. The V and J calls shown here were made by TCRdb, not taken from the authors' results. The sample profile shows roughly 380,000 distinct CDR3 sequences; less than 15% of them were found once. Less than 25% of the sample belongs to the ten largest clones.

The sequenced sample was blood. The chain is encoded by TRBV20-1 joined to TRBJ2-1, with the D segment identity uncertain. The clonotype was recovered from a man between 25 and 39 years old with Graves' hyperthyroidism that later progressed to Graves' ophthalmopathy. The bases are TGCAGTGCTAGTCCTTCTCGCCCACCCTCCTACAATGAGCAGTTCTTC. Its protein is CSASPSRPPSYNEQFF.